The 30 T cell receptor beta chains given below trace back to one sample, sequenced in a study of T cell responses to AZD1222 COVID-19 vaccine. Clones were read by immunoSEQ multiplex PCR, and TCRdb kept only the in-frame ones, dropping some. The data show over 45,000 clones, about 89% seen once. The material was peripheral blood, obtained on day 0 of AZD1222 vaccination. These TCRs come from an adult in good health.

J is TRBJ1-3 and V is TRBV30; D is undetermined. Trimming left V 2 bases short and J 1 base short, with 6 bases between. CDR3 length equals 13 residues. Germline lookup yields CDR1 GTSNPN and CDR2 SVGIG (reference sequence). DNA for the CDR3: TGTGCCTGGAGTCCCAGGTCTGGAAACACCATATATTTT. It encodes CAWSPRSGNTIYF.

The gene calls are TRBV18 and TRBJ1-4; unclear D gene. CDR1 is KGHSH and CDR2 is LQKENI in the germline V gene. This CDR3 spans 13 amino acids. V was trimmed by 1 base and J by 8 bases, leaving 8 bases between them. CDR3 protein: CASSPRKAEKLFF. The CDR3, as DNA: TGTGCCAGCTCACCACGGAAGGCAGAAAAACTGTTTTTT.

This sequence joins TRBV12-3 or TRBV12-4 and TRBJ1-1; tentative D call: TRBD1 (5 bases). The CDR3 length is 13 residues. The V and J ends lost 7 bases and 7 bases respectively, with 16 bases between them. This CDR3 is CASTLTENNEAFF. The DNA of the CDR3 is TGTGCCAGCACCTTGACAGAAAATAATGAAGCTTTCTTT.

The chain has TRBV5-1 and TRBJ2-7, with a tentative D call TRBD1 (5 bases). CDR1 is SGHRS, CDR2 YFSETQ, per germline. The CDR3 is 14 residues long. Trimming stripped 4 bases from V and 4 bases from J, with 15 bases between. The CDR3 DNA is TGCGCCAGCAGCCCTGGACACGACGGTTACGAGCAGTACTTC. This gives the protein CASSPGHDGYEQYF.

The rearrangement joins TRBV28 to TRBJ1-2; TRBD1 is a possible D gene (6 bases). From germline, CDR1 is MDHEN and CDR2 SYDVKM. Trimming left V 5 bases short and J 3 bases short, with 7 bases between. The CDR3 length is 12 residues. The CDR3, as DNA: TGTGCCAGCAGTGCAGGGGACTATGGCTACACCTTC. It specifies CASSAGDYGYTF.

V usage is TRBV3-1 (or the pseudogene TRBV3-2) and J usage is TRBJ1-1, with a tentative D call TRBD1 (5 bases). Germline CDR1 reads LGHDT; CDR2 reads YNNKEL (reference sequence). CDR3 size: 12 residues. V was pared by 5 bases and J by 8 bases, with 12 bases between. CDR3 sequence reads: CASSKTATEAFF. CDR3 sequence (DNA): TGTGCCAGCAGCAAGACAGCCACAGAAGCTTTCTTT.

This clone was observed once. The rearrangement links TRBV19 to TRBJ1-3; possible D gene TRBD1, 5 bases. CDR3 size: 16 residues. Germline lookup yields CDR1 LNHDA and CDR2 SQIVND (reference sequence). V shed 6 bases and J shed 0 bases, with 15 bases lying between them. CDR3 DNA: TGTGCCAGTAGGGCACGGGGGTCCCACTCTGGAAACACCATATATTTT. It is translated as CASRARGSHSGNTIYF.

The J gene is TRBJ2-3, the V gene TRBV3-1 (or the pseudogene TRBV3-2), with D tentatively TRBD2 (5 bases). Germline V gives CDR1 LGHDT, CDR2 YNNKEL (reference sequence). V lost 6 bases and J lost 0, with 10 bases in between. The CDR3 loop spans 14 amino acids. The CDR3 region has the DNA TGTGCCAGCAGTCTAAGCGGCAGCACAGATACGCAGTATTTT. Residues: CASSLSGSTDTQYF.

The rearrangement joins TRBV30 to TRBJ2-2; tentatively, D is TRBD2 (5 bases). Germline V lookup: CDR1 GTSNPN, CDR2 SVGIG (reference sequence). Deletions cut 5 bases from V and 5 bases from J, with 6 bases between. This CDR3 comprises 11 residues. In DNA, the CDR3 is TGTGCCTGGCGGGGTACCGGGGAGCTGTTTTTT. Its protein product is CAWRGTGELFF.

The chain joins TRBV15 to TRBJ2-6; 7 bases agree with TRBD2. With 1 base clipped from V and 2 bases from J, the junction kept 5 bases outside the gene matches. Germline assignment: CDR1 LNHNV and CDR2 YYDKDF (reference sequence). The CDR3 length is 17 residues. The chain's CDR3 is CATSRVGGFAGANVLTF. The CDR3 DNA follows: TGTGCCACCAGCAGAGTCGGGGGGTTTGCTGGGGCCAACGTCCTGACTTTC.

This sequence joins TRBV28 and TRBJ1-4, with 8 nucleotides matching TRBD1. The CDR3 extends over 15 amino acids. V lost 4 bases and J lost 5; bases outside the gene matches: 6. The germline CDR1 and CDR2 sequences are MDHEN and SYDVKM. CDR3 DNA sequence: TGTGCCAGCAGTTCCTCGACAGGGGAGAATGAAAAACTGTTTTTT. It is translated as CASSSSTGENEKLFF.

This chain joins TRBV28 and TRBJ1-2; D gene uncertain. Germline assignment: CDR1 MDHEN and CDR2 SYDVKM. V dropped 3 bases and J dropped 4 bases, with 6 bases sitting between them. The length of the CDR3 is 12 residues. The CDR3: CASSLRLYGYTF. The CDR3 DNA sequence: TGTGCCAGCAGTTTGCGGCTCTATGGCTACACCTTC.

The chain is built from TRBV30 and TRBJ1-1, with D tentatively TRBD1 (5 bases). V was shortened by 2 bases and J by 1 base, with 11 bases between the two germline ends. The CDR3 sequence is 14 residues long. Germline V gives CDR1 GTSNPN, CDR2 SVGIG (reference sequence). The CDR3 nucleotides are TGTGCCTGGAGTCTTAGGGGTTGGAACACTGAAGCTTTCTTT. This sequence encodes CAWSLRGWNTEAFF.

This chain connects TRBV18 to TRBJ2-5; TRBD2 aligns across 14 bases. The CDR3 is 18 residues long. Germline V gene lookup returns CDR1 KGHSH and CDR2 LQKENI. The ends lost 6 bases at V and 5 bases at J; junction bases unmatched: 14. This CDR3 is CASSPNQPGLAGVETQYF. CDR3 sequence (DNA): TGTGCCAGCTCCCCTAATCAACCGGGACTAGCGGGAGTGGAGACCCAGTACTTC.

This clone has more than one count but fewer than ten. Here the CDR3 reads CASSLFPSGENEQFF. DNA for the CDR3: TGTGCCAGCAGCCTGTTTCCTAGCGGTGAGAATGAGCAGTTCTTC. The chain combines TRBV3-1 (or the pseudogene TRBV3-2) with TRBJ2-1, with 7 bases that match TRBD2. Germline assignment: CDR1 LGHDT and CDR2 YNNKEL (reference sequence). The CDR3 extends over 15 amino acids. Unmatched junction bases numbered 10, after V lost 4 bases and J lost 7 bases.

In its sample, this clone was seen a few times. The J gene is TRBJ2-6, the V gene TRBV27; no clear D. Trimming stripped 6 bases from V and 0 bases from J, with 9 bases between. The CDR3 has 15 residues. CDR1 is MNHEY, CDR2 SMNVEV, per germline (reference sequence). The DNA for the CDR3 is TGTGCCAGCAGAATACCCTCCTCTGGGGCCAACGTCCTGACTTTC. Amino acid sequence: CASRIPSSGANVLTF.

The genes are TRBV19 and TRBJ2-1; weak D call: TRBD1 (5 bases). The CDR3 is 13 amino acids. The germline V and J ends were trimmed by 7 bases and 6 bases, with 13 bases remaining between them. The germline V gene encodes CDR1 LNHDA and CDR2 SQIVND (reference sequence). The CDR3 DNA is TGTGCCAGTAACTTGCAGGGTGGCAATGAGCAGTTCTTC. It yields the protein CASNLQGGNEQFF.

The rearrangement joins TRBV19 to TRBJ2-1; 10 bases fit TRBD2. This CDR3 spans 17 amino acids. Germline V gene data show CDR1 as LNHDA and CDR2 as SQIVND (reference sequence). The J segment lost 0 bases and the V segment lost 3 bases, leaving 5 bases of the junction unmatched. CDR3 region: CASSIRASGSSYNEQFF. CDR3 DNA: TGTGCCAGTAGTATCAGGGCTAGCGGGAGCTCCTACAATGAGCAGTTCTTC.

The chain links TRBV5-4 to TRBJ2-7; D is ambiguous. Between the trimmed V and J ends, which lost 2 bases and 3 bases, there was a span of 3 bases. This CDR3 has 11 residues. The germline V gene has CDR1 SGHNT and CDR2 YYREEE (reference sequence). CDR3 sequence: CASSFGYEQYF. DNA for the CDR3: TGTGCCAGCAGCTTTGGCTACGAGCAGTACTTC.

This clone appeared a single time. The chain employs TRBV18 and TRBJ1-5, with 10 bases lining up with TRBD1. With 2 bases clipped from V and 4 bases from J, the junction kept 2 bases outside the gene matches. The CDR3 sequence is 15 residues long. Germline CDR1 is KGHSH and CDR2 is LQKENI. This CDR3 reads CASSPGTGANQPQHF. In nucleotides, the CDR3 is TGTGCCAGCTCACCAGGGACAGGGGCGAATCAGCCCCAGCATTTT. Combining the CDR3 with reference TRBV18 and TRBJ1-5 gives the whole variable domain NAGVMQNPRHLVRRRGQEARLRCSPMKGHSHVYWYRQLPEEGLKFMVYLQKENIIDESGMPKERFSAEFPKEGPSILRIQQVVRGDSAAYFCASSPGTGANQPQHFGDGTRLSIL.

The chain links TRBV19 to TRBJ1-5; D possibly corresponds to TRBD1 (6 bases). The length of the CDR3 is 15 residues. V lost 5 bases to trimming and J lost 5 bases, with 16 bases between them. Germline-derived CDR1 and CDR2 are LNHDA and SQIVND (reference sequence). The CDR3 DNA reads TGTGCCAGTAGTCCAGGGGCTCTGATGGATCAGCCCCAGCATTTT. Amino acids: CASSPGALMDQPQHF.

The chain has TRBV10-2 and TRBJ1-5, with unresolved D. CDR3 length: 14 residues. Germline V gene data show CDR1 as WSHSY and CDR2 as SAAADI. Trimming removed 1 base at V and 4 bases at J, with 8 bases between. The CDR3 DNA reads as TGCGCCAGCAGTGAGTACGGAGGGAATCAGCCCCAGCATTTT. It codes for CASSEYGGNQPQHF.

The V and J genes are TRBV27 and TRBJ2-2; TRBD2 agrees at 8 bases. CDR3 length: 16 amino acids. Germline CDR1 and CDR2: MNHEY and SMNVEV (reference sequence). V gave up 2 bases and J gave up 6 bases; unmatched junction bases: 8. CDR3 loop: CASSLGGGSRPGELFF. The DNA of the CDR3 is TGTGCCAGCAGTTTAGGCGGGGGGTCGAGGCCCGGGGAGCTGTTTTTT.

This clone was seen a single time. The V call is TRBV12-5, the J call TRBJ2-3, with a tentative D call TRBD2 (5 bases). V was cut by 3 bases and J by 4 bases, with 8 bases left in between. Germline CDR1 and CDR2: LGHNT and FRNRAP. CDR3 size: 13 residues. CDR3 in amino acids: CASGFGVADTQYF. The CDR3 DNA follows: TGTGCTAGTGGTTTCGGGGTCGCAGATACGCAGTATTTT.

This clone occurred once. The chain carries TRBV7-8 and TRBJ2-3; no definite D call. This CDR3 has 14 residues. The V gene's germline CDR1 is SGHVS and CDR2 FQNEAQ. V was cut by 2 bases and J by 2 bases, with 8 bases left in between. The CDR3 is CASSLSLHTDTQYF. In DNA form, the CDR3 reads TGTGCCAGCAGCTTAAGTCTCCACACAGATACGCAGTATTTT.

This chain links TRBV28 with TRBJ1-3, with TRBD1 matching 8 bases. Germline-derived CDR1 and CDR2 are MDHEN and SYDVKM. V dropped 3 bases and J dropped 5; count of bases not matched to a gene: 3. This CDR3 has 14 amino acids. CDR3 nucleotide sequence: TGTGCCAGCAGTTTTACAGGGGGTAGAAACACCATATATTTT. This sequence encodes CASSFTGGRNTIYF.

The CDR3, as DNA: TGTGCCAGCAGCTTAGCTTCTGGGACTAGGAGGGAGACCCAGTACTTC. The encoded protein is CASSLASGTRRETQYF. The rearrangement uses TRBV11-1 and TRBJ2-5; 8 bases align to TRBD2. Trimming removed 0 bases from V and 5 bases from J; junction bases left unmatched: 8. This CDR3 is built from 16 residues. Germline loops: CDR1 SGHAT, CDR2 FQDESV (reference sequence).

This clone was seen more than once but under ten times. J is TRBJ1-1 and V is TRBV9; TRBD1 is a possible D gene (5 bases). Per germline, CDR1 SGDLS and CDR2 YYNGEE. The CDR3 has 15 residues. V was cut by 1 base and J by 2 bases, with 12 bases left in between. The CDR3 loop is CASSVLGAGNTEAFF. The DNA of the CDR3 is TGTGCCAGCAGCGTATTAGGGGCAGGTAACACTGAAGCTTTCTTT.

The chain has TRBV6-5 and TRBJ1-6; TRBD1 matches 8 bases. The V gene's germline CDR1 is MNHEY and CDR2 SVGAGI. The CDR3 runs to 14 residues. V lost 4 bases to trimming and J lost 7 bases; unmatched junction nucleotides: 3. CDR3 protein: CASSSGQGNSPLHF. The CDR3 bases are TGTGCCAGCAGTTCCGGACAGGGAAATTCACCCCTCCACTTT.

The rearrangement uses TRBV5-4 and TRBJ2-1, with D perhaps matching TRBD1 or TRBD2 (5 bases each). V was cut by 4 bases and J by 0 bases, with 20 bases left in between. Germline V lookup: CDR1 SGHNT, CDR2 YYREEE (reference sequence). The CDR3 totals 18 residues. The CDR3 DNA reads TGTGCCAGCAGCCCGGAAGGGTTGGGACCCCGCTCCTACAATGAGCAGTTCTTC. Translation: CASSPEGLGPRSYNEQFF.